This T cell receptor beta chain emerged from a study of blood T cell repertoires in COVID-19. The wider study: Specimens from acute and convalescent COVID-19 originated in the United States, Italy and Spain. PBMCs, B-cell-depleted T cells, or T cells provided the cDNA or gDNA that made up the material.

Study processing details: From reference gene primer amplification, estimates of nucleated cell counts were derived. This table comes from immunoSEQ multiplex PCR, and its TCRdb copy is limited to in-frame clones, with some not included. From that table come the V and J calls and clone size; the DNA was used to work out D and trimming. The repertoire holds roughly 120,000 clones, with more than 75% as singletons. The V end lost 2 bases, the J end lost 9 bases, and 16 bases lay between the germline ends. This CDR3 comprises 14 residues. CDR1 and CDR2 from the germline V gene are LGHDT and YNNKEL (reference sequence).

The receptor was isolated from a man between 40 and 49 years old with acute or convalescent COVID-19. The sample comprised peripheral blood. The rearrangement links TRBV3-1 (or the pseudogene TRBV3-2) to TRBJ2-5; D possibly corresponds to TRBD1 (6 bases). CDR3 region: CASSQRSQGGAQYF. The CDR3 region has the DNA TGTGCCAGCAGCCAAAGGTCACAGGGTGGGGCCCAGTACTTC.